This T cell receptor (beta chain) was sequenced in a study of T cell repertoires in ileal Crohn's disease. The time point here: neoterminal ileum biopsy at postoperative endoscopy, about 6 months after surgery. Assay used: immunoSEQ multiplex PCR; TCRdb lists only in-frame clones, some missing. Among roughly 8,500 clones listed, less than 80% were seen once. As to this clone: The antigen is unknown.

The ends were cut back, 5 bases at V and 7 bases at J, with 21 bases in the middle. This CDR3 spans 15 amino acids. CDR1 is SGHTA and CDR2 is FQGNSA in the germline V gene. Broader study findings: Endoscopic recurrence occurred in every patient whose clonality exceeded 26.8%. Mucosal expansions were suggested to be mainly CD8 T cells. Active smokers at surgery had more clonal expansions than non-smokers.

The sample consisted of ileal tissue. The clonotype comes from an adult with Crohn's disease. The chain couples TRBV7-2 to TRBJ2-7, with D tentatively TRBD2 (7 bases). The CDR3 region is CASSRLRGAEREQYF. The CDR3 coding sequence is TGTGCCAGCAGCCGCCTTCGGGGGGCCGAAAGGGAGCAGTACTTC.